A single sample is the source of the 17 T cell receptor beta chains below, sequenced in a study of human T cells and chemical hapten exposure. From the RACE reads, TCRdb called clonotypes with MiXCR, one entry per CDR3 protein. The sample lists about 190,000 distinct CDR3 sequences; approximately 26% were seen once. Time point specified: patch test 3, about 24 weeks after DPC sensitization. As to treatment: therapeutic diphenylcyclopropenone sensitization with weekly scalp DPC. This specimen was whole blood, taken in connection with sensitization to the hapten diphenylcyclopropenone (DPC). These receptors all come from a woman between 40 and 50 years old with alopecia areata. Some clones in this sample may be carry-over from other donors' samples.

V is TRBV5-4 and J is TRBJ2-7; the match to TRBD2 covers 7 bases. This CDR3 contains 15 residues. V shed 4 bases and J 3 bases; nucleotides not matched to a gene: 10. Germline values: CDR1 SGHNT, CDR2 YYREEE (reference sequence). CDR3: CASSVGAGSFYEQYF. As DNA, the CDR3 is TGTGCCAGCAGCGTGGGAGCGGGATCATTCTACGAGCAGTACTTC.

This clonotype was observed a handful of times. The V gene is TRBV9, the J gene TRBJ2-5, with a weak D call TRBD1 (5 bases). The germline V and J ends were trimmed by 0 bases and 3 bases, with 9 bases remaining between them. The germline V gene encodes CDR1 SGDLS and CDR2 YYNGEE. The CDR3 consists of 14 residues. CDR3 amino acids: CASSVDKGKETQYF. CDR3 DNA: TGTGCCAGCAGCGTAGATAAGGGGAAAGAGACCCAGTACTTC.

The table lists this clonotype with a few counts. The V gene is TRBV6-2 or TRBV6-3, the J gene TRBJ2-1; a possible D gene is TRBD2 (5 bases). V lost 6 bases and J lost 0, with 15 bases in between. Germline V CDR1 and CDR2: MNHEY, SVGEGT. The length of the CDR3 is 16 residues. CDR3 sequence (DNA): TGTGCCAGCAGCCGCTCCAGCGGCTTCTCCTACAATGAGCAGTTCTTC. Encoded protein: CASSRSSGFSYNEQFF.

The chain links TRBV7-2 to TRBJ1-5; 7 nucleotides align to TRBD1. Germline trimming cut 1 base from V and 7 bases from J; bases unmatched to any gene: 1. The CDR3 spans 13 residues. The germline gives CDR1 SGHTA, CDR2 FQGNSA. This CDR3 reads CASSLGTGQPQHF. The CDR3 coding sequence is TGTGCCAGCAGCTTAGGGACAGGACAGCCCCAGCATTTT.

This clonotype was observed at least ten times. The CDR3 here is CASSQGHRVPGELFF. The CDR3 bases are TGCGCCAGCAGCCAAGGCCACAGGGTTCCCGGGGAGCTGTTTTTT. The V call is TRBV4-3, the J call TRBJ2-2, with D possibly TRBD1 on 6 matching bases. This CDR3 spans 15 amino acids. Per germline, CDR1 LGHNA and CDR2 YSLEER. V was pared by 1 base and J by 6 bases, with 12 bases between.

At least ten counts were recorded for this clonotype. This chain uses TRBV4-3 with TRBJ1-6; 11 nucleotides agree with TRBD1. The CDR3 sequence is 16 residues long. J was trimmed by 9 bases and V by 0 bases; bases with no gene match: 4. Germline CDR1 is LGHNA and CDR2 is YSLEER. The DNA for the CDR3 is TGCGCCAGCAGCCAAGAAGCTGGGACAGGGGGTTCACCCCTCCACTTT. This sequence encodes CASSQEAGTGGSPLHF.

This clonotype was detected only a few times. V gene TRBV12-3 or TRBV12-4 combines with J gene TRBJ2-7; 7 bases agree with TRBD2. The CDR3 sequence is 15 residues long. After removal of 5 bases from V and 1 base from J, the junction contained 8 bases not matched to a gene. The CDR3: CASSPGTIPSYEQYF. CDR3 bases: TGTGCCAGCAGTCCCGGGACTATACCATCCTACGAGCAGTACTTC.

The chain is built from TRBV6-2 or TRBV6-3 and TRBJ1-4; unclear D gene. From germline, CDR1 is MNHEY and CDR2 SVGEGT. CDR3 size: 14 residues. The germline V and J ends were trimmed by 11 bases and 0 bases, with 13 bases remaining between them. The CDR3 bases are TGTGCCTGCGGACGGCCGGCAACTAATGAAAAACTGTTTTTT. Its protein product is CACGRPATNEKLFF.

CDR3 residues: CASLPRGYTEAFF. The CDR3 DNA is TGTGCCAGTCTCCCTAGGGGTTACACTGAAGCTTTCTTT. The gene calls are TRBV12-3 or TRBV12-4 and TRBJ1-1, with D possibly matching TRBD1 (5 bases). The CDR3 extends over 13 amino acids. Trimming stripped 9 bases from V and 3 bases from J, with 14 bases between.

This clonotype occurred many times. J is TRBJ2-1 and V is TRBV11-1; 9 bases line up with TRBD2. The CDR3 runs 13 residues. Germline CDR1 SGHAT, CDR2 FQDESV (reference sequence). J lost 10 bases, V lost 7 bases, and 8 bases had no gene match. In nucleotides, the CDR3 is TGTGCCAGCAAGAGAAGGCTAGCGGGGGAGCAGTTCTTC. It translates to CASKRRLAGEQFF.

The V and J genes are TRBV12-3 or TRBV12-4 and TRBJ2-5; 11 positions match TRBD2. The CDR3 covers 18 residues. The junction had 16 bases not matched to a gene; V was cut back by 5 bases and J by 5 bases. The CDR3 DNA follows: TGTGCCAGCAGTCCACCCTCCGACTTAGCGGGAGGGCGGGAGACCCAGTACTTC. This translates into CASSPPSDLAGGRETQYF.

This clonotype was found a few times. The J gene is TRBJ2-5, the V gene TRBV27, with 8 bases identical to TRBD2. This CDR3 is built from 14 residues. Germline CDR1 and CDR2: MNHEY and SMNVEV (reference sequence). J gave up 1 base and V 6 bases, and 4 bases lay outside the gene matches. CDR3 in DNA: TGTGCCAGCAGGAATAGCGGGATCCAAGAGACCCAGTACTTC. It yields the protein CASRNSGIQETQYF.

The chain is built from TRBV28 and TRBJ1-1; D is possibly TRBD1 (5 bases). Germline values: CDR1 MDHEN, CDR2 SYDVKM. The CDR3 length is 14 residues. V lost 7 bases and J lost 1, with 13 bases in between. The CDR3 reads CASTPGGGNTEAFF. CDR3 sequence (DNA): TGTGCCAGCACCCCGGGGGGGGGGAACACTGAAGCTTTCTTT.

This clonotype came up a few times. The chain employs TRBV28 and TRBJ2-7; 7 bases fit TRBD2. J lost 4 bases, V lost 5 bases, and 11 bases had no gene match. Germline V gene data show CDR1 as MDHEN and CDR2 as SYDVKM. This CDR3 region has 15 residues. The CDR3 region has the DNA TGTGCCAGCAGTACCCAGGGAGCGGGAAAATACGAGCAGTACTTC. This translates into CASSTQGAGKYEQYF.

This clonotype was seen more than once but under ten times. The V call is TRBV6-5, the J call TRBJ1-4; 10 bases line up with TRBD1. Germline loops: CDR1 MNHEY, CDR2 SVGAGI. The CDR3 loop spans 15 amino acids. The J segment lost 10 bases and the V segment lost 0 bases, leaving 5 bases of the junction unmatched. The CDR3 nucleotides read TGTGCCAGCAGTTACTCTAGGGACAGGGGTGGAAAACTGTTTTTT. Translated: CASSYSRDRGGKLFF.

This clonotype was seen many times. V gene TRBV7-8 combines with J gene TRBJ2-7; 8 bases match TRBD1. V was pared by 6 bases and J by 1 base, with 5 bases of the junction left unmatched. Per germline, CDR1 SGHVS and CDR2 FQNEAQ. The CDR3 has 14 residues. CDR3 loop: CASRGQVSSYEQYF. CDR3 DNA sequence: TGTGCCAGCAGGGGACAGGTATCTTCCTACGAGCAGTACTTC.

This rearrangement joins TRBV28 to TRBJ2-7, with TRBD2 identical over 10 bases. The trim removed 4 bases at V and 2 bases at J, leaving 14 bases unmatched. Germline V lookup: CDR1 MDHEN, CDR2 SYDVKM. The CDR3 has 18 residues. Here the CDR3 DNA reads TGTGCCAGCAGTTCTAGCGGGAGAAGCCCTGGCCCAACCTACGAGCAGTACTTC. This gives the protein CASSSSGRSPGPTYEQYF.